Listed below are T cell receptor beta chains from one sample, sequenced in a study of shared clonotypes between healthy human individuals. The protocol was immunoSEQ multiplex PCR, while the TCRdb copy is restricted to in-frame clones and leaves out a portion. The sample gives 180,000 or so clones, 80% to 95% of which show up once; around 0.067% is in the top ten. The sample consisted of naive CD4+ T cells sorted from blood. The receptors here all came from a woman aged 30 to 39 in good health. CDR3s include the opening cysteine and the closing phenylalanine or tryptophan. The D gene is left open where the match is weak. Not all rows give a size; the values are once, few, many and, for expanded clones, a class.

>TRBD1|TRBV5-1|TRBJ1-1|NA
CASSFEGTGRTEAFF
TGCGCCAGCAGCTTTGAGGGGACAGGGCGAACTGAAGCTTTCTTT
>NA|TRBV18|TRBJ2-4|NA
CASSPIVGETNIQYF
TGTGCCAGCTCACCGATTGTTGGAGAAACCAACATTCAGTACTTC
>NA|TRBV18|TRBJ1-4|NA
CASSPRWDPNEKLFF
TGTGCCAGCTCACCCAGATGGGACCCTAATGAAAAACTGTTTTTT
>NA|TRBV28|TRBJ1-1|NA
CASSTTLLAEAFF
TGTGCCAGCAGTACGACCCTACTCGCTGAAGCTTTCTTT
>NA|TRBV28|TRBJ2-3|NA
CASSLGGLSYF
TGTGCCAGCAGTTTAGGAGGTTTGAGTTATTTT
>NA|TRBV6-6|TRBJ2-7|NA
CASSYDQGSEQYF
TGTGCCAGCAGTTACGACCAGGGATCCGAGCAGTACTTC
>TRBD1|TRBV6-1|TRBJ2-4|once
CASSQDRVNNIQYF
TGTGCCAGCAGCCAAGACAGGGTTAATAACATTCAGTACTTC
>NA|TRBV18|TRBJ2-7|few
CASSPTQLTSYEQYF
TGTGCCAGCTCACCAACCCAGCTGACTTCCTACGAGCAGTACTTC
>NA|TRBV28|TRBJ1-5|once
CASSLTVNQPQHF
TGTGCCAGCAGTTTAACGGTCAATCAGCCCCAGCATTTT
>TRBD1|TRBV30|TRBJ2-7|NA
CAWSVRGRSYEQYF
TGTGCCTGGAGTGTTAGGGGGCGCTCCTACGAGCAGTACTTC
>NA|TRBV5-1|TRBJ2-7|NA
CASSLDPGEGYEQYF
TGCGCCAGCAGCTTGGATCCAGGGGAGGGCTACGAGCAGTACTTC
>NA|TRBV4-2|TRBJ1-5|few
CASSQQTAQPQHF
TGTGCCAGCAGCCAACAGACAGCCCAGCCCCAGCATTTT
>NA|TRBV6-6|TRBJ1-5|NA
CASRNSNQPQHF
TGTGCCAGCAGGAATAGCAATCAGCCCCAGCATTTT
>TRBD1|TRBV2|TRBJ2-2|NA
CASRSLTGGRGELFF
TGTGCCAGCAGATCCCTGACAGGGGGCAGGGGGGAGCTGTTTTTT
>NA|TRBV2|TRBJ2-7|NA
CASSGARLGRVTYEQYF
TGTGCCAGCAGTGGGGCCCGGTTGGGCCGGGTCACCTACGAGCAGTACTTC
>TRBD1|TRBV5-8|TRBJ2-1|NA
CASSLVGTANEQFF
TGTGCCAGCAGCTTGGTGGGGACAGCCAATGAGCAGTTCTTC
>NA|TRBV5-1|TRBJ2-6|NA
CASSLLLFGSSGANVLTF
TGCGCCAGCAGCTTGCTCCTCTTTGGGAGCTCTGGGGCCAACGTCCTGACTTTC
>NA|TRBV18|TRBJ2-7|NA
CASSPGQNEQYF
TGTGCCAGCTCACCAGGGCAGAACGAGCAGTACTTC